The 7 T cell receptor beta chains below come from one sample, sequenced in a study of blood T cell repertoires in COVID-19. Clones were read by immunoSEQ multiplex PCR, and TCRdb kept only the in-frame ones, dropping some. The sample includes fewer than 300,000 clones, around 89% of them seen just once. The specimen was peripheral blood. The receptor set was obtained from a man between 25 and 39 years old with acute or convalescent COVID-19.

The chain joins TRBV2 to TRBJ2-7, with D perhaps matching TRBD1 (6 bases). Germline V CDR1 and CDR2: SNHLY, FYNNEI. The CDR3 has 13 residues. Between the trimmed V and J ends, which lost 6 bases and 4 bases, there was a span of 13 bases. The CDR3 spells CASRGNRAYEQYF. The CDR3 DNA sequence: TGTGCCAGCAGGGGGAACAGGGCGTACGAGCAGTACTTC.

This chain links TRBV11-2 with TRBJ2-5; TRBD2 agrees at 7 bases. This CDR3 has 18 residues. J gave up 4 bases and V 1 base, and 15 bases lay outside the gene matches. Germline lookup yields CDR1 SGHAT and CDR2 FQNNGV. The CDR3 DNA follows: TGTGCCAGCAGCTTAGTGTTCTATCTAGCGGCATGGTTAGAGACCCAGTACTTC. This codes for CASSLVFYLAAWLETQYF.

This clone was counted once. The DNA of the CDR3 is TGCGCCAGCAGCCATAGGCTAGTAGGCTACGAGCAGTACTTC. It encodes CASSHRLVGYEQYF. V gene TRBV4-1 combines with J gene TRBJ2-7; D unresolved. Germline CDR1 and CDR2: MGHRA and YSYEKL. V lost 3 bases and J 3 bases, leaving 12 bases between the germline ends. The CDR3 covers 14 residues.

The chain couples TRBV28 to TRBJ1-1; D uncertain. Germline CDR1 is MDHEN and CDR2 is SYDVKM. Trimming removed 8 bases from V and 0 bases from J, with 10 bases in between. The CDR3 loop spans 13 amino acids. CDR3 sequence reads: CASLQIMNTEAFF. CDR3 DNA sequence: TGTGCCAGCTTACAGATAATGAACACTGAAGCTTTCTTT.

J is TRBJ2-7 and V is TRBV6-1, with 8 bases identical to TRBD1. Per germline, CDR1 MNHNS and CDR2 SASEGT. The CDR3 contains 14 residues. V lost 3 bases to trimming and J lost 2 bases; unmatched junction nucleotides: 3. CDR3 loop: CASSEGTGTYEQYF. For the CDR3, the DNA is TGTGCCAGCAGTGAGGGGACAGGCACCTACGAGCAGTACTTC.

The rearrangement links TRBV28 to TRBJ2-1, with D perhaps matching TRBD1 (5 bases). There are 13 residues in the CDR3. With 7 bases removed from V and 1 base from J, the gap between germline ends came to 8 bases. From germline, CDR1 is MDHEN and CDR2 SYDVKM. The CDR3 coding sequence is TGTGCCAGCAACAGGAGATCCTACAATGAGCAGTTCTTC. Amino acids: CASNRRSYNEQFF.

The V and J genes are TRBV3-1 (or the pseudogene TRBV3-2) and TRBJ2-1; TRBD2 matches 10 bases. Trimming took 0 bases from V and 10 from J; bases not matched to a gene: 3. The CDR3 has 14 residues. Germline assignment: CDR1 LGHDT and CDR2 YNNKEL (reference sequence). The CDR3 protein is CASSQDWTSGEQFF. The CDR3 DNA follows: TGTGCCAGCAGCCAAGATTGGACTAGCGGCGAGCAGTTCTTC.